One TCR beta chain is described in this entry. This CDR3 is built from 11 residues. V was shortened by 1 base and J by 10 bases, with 8 bases between the two germline ends. Germline CDR1 DFQATT, CDR2 SNEGSKA (reference sequence). The data were obtained in a study of blood T cell repertoires in COVID-19. In the study overall: The study drew acute and convalescent COVID-19 samples from the United States, Italy and Spain.

Profiled with immunoSEQ multiplex PCR; TCRdb holds only in-frame clones, not every one. The sample yields more than 85,000 clones, roughly 87% seen once. The chain links TRBV20-1 to TRBJ2-1, with D uncertain. Sequencing was done on a sample of peripheral blood. The receptor was isolated from a man in his sixties or seventies with acute or convalescent COVID-19. The CDR3 DNA follows: TGCAGTGCTAGAGCCGGTTGGGAGCAGTTCTTC. Protein: CSARAGWEQFF.